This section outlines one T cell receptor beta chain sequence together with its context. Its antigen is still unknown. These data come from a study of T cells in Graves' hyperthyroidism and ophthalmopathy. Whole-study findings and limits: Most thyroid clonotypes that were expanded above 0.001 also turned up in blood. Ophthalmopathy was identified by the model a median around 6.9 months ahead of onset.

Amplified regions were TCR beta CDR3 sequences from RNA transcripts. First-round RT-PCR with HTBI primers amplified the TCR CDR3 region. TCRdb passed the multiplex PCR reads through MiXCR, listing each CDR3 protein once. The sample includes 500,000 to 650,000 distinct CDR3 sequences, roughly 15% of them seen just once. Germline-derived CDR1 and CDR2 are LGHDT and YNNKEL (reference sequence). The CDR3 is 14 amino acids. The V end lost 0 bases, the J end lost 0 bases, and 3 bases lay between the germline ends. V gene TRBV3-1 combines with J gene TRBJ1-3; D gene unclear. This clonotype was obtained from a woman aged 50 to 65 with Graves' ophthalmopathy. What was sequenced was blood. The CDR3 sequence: CASSQELSGNTIYF. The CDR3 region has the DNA TGTGCCAGCAGCCAAGAGCTCTCTGGAAACACCATATATTTT.